The TCR beta chain under discussion was sequenced for a study of cytomegalovirus exposure and HLA in healthy donors. Study-wide points: Presence/absence analyses rested on an assumption that sequencing depth was roughly uniform across donors. There were a few CMV-associated chains whose specificity for CMV antigens was confirmed in vitro.

There are a few counts of this clone. As yet, its antigen is unknown. The CDR3 totals 12 residues. Germline V lookup: CDR1 GTSNPN, CDR2 SVGIG (reference sequence). The ends were cut back, 1 base at V and 7 bases at J, with 10 bases in the middle. Both 60 Vbeta primers and 13 Jbeta primers went into the PCR. TCRdb's copy holds only in-frame clones and misses some; the assay was immunoSEQ multiplex PCR. The sample records approximately 190,000 clones, roughly 80% being singletons. The sample comprised PBMCs. The TCR comes from a man aged 45-65 years in good health and CMV-seronegative. The rearrangement links TRBV30 to TRBJ1-2; D unresolved. CDR3 coding DNA: TGTGCCTGGAGTGGTGGCCCGGGTGGCTACACCTTC. Translating gives CAWSGGPGGYTF.